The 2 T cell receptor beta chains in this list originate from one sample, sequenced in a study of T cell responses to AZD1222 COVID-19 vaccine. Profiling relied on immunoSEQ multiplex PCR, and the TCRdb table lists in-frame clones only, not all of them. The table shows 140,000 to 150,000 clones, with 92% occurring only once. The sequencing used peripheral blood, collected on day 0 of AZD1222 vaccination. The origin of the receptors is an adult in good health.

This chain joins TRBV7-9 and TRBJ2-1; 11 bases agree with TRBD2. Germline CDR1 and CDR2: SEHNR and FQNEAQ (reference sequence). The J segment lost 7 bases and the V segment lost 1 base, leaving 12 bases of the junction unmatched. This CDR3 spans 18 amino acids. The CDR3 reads CASSLGLAGGTRQNEQFF. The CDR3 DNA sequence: TGTGCCAGCAGCTTAGGGCTAGCGGGAGGCACTCGCCAAAATGAGCAGTTCTTC.

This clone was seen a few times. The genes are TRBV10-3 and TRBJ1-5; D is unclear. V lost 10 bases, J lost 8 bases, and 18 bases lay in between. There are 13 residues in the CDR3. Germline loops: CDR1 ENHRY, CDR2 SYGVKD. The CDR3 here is CATWSGSREPQHF. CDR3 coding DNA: TGTGCCACCTGGAGCGGATCCAGAGAGCCCCAGCATTTT.